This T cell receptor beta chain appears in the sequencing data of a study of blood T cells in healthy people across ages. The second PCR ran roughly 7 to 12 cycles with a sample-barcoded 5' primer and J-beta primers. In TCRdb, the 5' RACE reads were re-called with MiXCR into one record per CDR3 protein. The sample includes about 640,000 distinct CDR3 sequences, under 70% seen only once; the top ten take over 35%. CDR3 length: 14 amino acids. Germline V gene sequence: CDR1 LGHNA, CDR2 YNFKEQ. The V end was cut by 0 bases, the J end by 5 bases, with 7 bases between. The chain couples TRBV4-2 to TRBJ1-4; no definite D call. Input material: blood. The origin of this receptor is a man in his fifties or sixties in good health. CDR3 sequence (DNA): TGTGCCAGCAGCCAAGAGTTATCCAATGAAAAACTGTTTTTT. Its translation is CASSQELSNEKLFF.